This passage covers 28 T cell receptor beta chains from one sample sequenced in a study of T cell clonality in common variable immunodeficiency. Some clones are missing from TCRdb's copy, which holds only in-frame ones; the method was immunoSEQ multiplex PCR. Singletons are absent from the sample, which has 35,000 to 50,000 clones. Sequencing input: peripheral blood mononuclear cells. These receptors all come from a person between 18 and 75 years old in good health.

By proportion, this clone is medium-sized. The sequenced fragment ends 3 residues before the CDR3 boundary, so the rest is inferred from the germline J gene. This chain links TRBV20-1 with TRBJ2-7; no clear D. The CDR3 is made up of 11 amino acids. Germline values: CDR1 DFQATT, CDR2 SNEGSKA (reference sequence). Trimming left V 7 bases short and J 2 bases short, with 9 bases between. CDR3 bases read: TGCAGTGGACAAGTTGCCTACGAG. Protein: CSGQVAYE. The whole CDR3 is CSGQVAYEQYF.

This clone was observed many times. CDR3 in amino acids: CASSQPGQGYYEQYF. The CDR3 DNA, read in part, is TGTGCCAGCAGCCAACCGGGACAGGGATACTACGAG. This chain joins TRBV3-1 (or the pseudogene TRBV3-2) and TRBJ2-7, with 9 positions matching TRBD1. The CDR3 end is not reached by the read, which stops 3 residues before it; the germline J gene fills it in. V lost 2 bases to trimming and J lost 3 bases; unmatched junction nucleotides: 5. Looked up from germline, CDR1 is LGHDT and CDR2 is YNNKEL (reference sequence). CDR3 size: 15 residues.

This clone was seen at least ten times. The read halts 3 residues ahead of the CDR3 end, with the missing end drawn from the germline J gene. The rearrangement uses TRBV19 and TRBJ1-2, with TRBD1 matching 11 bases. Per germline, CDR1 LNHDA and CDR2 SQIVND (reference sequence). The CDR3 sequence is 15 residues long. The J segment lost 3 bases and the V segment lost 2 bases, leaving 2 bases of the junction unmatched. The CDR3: CASSIRDRGDYGYTF. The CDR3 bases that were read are TGTGCCAGTAGTATACGGGACAGGGGGGACTATGGC.

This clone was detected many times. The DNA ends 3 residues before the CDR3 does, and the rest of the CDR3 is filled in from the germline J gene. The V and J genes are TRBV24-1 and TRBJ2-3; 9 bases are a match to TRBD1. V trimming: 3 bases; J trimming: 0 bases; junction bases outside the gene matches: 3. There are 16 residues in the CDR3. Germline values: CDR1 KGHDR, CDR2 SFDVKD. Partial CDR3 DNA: TGTGCCACCAGTGATCGGACAGGGGCTAGCACAGATACG. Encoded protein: CATSDRTGASTDT. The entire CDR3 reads CATSDRTGASTDTQYF.

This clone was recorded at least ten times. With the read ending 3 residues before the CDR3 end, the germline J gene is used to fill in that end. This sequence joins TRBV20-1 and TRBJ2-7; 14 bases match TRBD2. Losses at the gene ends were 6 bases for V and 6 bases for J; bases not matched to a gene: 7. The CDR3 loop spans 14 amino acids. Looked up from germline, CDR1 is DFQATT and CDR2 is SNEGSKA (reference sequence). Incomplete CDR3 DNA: TGCAGTGCCATAGGGACTAGCGGGAGCATCGAG. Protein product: CSAIGTSGSIE. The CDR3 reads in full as CSAIGTSGSIEQYF.

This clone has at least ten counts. The part of the CDR3 DNA that was read is TGTGCCAGCAGCTTCATGGGGACAGTCGTCTACGAG. Amino acids: CASSFMGTVVYE. The entire CDR3 protein reads CASSFMGTVVYEQYF. The chain recombines TRBV5-6 with TRBJ2-7, with 7 bases fitting TRBD1. The read ends 3 residues shy of where the CDR3 ends; the end is completed using the germline J gene. V was clipped by 2 bases and J by 3 bases; unmatched bases: 8. CDR1 is SGHDT, CDR2 YYEEEE, per germline. The CDR3 runs to 15 residues.

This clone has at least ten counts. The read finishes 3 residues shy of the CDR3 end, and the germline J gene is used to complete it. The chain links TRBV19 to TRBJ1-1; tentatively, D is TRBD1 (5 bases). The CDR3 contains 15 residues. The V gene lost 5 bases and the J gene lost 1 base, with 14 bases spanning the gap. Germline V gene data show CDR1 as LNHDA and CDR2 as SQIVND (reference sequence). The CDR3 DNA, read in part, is TGTGCCAGTAGTGCGGGGGGAGTGGGGAACACTGAA. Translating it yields CASSAGGVGNTE. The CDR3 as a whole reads CASSAGGVGNTEAFF. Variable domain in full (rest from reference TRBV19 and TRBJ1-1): DGGITQSPKYLFRKEGQNVTLSCEQNLNHDAMYWYRQDPGQGLRLIYYSQIVNDFQKGDIAEGYSVSREKKESFPLTVTSAQKNPTAFYLCASSAGGVGNTEAFFGQGTRLTVV.

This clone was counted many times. Incomplete CDR3 DNA: TGTGCCAGCACCCCCGAGAGGACAATCTACGAG. As protein: CASTPERTIYE. The entire CDR3 reads CASTPERTIYEQYF. The chain links TRBV28 to TRBJ2-7, with D tentatively TRBD1 (5 bases). The CDR3 end lies 3 residues beyond the end of the read and is filled in from the germline J gene. The CDR3 covers 14 residues. Germline values: CDR1 MDHEN, CDR2 SYDVKM. V was cut by 7 bases and J by 3 bases, with 16 bases left in between.

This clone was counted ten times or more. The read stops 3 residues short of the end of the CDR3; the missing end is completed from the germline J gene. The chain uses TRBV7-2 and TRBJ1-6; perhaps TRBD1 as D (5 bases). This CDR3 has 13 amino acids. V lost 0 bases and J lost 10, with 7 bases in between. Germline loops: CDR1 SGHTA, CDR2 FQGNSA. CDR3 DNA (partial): TGTGCCAGCAGCTTAGCAGGGGTCTCACCC. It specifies CASSLAGVSP. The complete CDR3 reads CASSLAGVSPLHF.

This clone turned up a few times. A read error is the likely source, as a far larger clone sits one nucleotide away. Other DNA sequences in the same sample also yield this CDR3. The CDR3 protein is CASSIPPGDYNEQFF. The DNA read from the CDR3 is TGTGCCAGTAGTATCCCCCCAGGGGACTACAATGAG. V is TRBV19 and J is TRBJ2-1; D is possibly TRBD1 (6 bases). The CDR3 extends 3 residues past the end of the read, so its final part is completed from the germline J gene. Trimming took 3 bases from V and 3 from J, leaving 12 bases between them. Germline CDR1 reads LNHDA; CDR2 reads SQIVND (reference sequence). The CDR3 totals 15 residues.

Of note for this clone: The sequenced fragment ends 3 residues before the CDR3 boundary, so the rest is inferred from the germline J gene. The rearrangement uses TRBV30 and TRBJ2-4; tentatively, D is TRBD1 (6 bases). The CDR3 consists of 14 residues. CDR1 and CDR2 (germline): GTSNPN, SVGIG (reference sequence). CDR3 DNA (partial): TGTGCCTGGAGTGTATTGGGGACACCCTATGGT. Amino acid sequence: CAWSVLGTPYG. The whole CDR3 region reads CAWSVLGTPYGQYF.

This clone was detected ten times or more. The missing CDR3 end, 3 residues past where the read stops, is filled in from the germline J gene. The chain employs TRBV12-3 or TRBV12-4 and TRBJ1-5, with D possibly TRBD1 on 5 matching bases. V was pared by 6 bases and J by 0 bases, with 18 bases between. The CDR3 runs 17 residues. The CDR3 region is CASRRGRGNNSNQPQHF. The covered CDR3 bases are TGTGCCAGCAGGAGAGGACGGGGGAACAATAGCAATCAGCCC.

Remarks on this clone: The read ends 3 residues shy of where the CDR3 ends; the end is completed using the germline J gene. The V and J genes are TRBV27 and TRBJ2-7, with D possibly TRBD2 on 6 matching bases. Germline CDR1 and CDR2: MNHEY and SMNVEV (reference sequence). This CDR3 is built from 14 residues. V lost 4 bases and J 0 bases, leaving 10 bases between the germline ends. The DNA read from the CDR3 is TGTGCCAGCAGTTCCCTGGGGGGCTCCTACGAG. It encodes CASSSLGGSYE. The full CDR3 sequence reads CASSSLGGSYEQYF.

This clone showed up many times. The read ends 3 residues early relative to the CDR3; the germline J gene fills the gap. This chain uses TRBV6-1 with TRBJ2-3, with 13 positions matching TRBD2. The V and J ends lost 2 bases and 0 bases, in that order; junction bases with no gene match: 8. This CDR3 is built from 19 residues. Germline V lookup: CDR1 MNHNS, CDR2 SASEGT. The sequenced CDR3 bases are TGTGCCAGCAGTGAATGGGGGACTAGCGGGATCCGTAGCACAGATACG. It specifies CASSEWGTSGIRSTDT. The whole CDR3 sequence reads CASSEWGTSGIRSTDTQYF.

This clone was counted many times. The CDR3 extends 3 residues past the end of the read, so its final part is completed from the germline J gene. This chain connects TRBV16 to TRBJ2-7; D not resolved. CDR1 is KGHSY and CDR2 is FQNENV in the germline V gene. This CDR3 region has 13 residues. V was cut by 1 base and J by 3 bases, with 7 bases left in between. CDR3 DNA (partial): TGTGCCAGCAGCCAATTAGGGTTCTACGAG. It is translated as CASSQLGFYE. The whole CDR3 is CASSQLGFYEQYF.

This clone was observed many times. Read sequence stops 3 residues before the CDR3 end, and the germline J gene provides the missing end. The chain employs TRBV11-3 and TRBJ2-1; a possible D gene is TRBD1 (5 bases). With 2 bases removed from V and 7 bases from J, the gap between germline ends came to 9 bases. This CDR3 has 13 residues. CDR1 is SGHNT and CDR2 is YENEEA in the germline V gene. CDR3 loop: CASSLSGKNEQFF. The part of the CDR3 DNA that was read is TGTGCCAGCAGCTTATCAGGGAAGAATGAG. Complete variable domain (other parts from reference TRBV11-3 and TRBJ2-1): EAGVVQSPRYKIIEKKQPVAFWCNPISGHNTLYWYLQNLGQGPELLIRYENEEAVDDSQLPKDRFSAERLKGVDSTLKIQPAELGDSAVYLCASSLSGKNEQFFGPGTRLTVL.

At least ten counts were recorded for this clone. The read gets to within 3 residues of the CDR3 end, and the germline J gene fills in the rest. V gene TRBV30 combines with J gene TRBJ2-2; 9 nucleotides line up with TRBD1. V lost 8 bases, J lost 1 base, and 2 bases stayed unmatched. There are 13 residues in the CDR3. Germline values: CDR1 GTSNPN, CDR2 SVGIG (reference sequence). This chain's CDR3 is CAGDRVNTGELFF. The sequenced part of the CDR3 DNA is TGTGCCGGGGACAGGGTGAACACCGGGGAG.

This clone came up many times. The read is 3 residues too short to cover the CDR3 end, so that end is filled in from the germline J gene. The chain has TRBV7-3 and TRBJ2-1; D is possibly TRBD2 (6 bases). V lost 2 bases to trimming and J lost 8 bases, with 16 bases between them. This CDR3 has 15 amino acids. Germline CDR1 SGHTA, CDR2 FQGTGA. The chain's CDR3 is CASSLLGLARDEQFF. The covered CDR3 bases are TGTGCCAGCAGCTTATTAGGTCTAGCGCGGGATGAG.

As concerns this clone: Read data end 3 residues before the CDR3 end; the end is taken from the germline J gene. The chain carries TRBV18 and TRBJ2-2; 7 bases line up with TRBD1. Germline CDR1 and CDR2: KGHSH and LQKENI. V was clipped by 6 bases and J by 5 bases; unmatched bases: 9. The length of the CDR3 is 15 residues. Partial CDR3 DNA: TGTGCCAGCTCGAGAGGGGGCGCGAGTACCGGGGAG. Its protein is CASSRGGASTGE. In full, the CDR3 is CASSRGGASTGELFF.

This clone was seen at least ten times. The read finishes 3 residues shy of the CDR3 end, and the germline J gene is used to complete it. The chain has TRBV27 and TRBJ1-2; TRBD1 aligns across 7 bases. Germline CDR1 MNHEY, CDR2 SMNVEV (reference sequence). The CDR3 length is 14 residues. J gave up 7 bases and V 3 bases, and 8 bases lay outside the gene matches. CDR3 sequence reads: CASSFLGGAGGYTF. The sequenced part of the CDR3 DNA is TGTGCCAGCAGTTTTTTAGGGGGCGCGGGTGGC.

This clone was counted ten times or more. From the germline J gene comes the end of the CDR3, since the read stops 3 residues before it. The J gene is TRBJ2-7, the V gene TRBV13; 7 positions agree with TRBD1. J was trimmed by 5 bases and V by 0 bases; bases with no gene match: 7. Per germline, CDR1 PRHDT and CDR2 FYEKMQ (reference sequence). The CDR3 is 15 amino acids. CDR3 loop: CASSLGPQGFDEQYF. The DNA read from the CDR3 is TGTGCCAGCAGCTTAGGCCCACAGGGGTTCGACGAG.

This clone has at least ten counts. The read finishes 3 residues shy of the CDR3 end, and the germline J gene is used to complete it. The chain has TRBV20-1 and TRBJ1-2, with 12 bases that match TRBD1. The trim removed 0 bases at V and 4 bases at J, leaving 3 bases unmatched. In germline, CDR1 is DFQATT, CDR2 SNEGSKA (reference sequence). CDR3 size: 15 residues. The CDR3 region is CSAREGTGGGYGYTF. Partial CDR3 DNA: TGCAGTGCTAGAGAGGGGACAGGGGGCGGCTATGGC.

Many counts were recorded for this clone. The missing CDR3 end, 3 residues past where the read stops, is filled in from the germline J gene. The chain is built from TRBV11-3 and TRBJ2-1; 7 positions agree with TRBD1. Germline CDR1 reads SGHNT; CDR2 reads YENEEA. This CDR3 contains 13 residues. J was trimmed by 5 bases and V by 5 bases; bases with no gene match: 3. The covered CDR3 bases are TGTGCCAGCAGCAGGGACAGTAACAATGAG. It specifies CASSRDSNNE. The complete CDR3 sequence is CASSRDSNNEQFF.

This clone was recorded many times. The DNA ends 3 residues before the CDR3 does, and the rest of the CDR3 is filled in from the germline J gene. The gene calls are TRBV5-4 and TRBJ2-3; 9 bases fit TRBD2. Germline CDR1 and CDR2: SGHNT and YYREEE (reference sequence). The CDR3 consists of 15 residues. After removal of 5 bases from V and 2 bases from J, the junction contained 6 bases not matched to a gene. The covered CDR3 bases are TGTGCCAGCAGTACAGGGACTAGCATCACAGATACG. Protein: CASSTGTSITDT. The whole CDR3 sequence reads CASSTGTSITDTQYF.

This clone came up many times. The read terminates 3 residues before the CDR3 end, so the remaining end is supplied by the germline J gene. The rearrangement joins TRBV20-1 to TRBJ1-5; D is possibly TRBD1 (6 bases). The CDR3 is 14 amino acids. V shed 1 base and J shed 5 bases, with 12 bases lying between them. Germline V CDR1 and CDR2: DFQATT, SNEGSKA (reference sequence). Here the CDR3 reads CSARGGGAYQPQHF. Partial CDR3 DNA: TGCAGTGCTAGAGGAGGGGGGGCCTATCAGCCC.

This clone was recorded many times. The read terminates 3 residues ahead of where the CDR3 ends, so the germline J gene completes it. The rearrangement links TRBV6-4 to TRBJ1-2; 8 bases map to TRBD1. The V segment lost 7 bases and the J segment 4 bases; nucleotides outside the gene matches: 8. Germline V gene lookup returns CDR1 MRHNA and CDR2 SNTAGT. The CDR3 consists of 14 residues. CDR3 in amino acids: CASKPGQESYGYTF. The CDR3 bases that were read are TGTGCCAGCAAACCGGGACAGGAATCCTATGGC.

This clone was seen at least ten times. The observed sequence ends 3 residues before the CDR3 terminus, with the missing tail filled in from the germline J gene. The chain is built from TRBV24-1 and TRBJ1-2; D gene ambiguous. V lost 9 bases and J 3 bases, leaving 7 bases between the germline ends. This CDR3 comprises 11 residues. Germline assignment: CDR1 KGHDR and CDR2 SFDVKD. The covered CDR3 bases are TGTGCCACCGCCACAGACTATGGC. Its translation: CATATDYG. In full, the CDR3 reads CATATDYGYTF.

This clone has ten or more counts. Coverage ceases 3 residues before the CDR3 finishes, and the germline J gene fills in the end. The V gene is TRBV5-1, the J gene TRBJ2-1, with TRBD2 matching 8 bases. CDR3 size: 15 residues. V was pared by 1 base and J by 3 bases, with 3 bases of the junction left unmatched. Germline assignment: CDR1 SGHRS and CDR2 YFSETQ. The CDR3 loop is CASSLSSGNYNEQFF. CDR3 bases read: TGCGCCAGCAGCTTGAGTAGCGGGAACTACAATGAG.